This TCR beta chain is from a study of shared clonotypes between healthy human individuals. Regarding the study as a whole: Only blood was sampled, and tissue TCR repertoires likely differ from blood ones. Lower generation probabilities were found for non-shared clonotypes than for those shared by all four donors. The genetic and exposure-history diversity represented was limited by few donors.

A note on this clone: Antigen: not known.

As originally analysed: ImmunoSEQ junction-only sequences lacked quality scores, so their filtering differed. The assay was immunoSEQ multiplex PCR, and TCRdb's table has in-frame clones only and misses some. For V, J and clone size, that table is used; D and trimming come from the DNA. The sample includes roughly 1,500,000 clones, less than 99% of them seen just once. Germline CDR1 and CDR2: LNHDA and SQIVND (reference sequence). The CDR3 is 17 amino acids. Deletions cut 1 base from V and 1 base from J, with 14 bases between. This chain joins TRBV19 and TRBJ1-5; TRBD1 is a possible D gene (6 bases). The specimen sequenced was naive CD4+ T cells sorted from blood. This sample's subset: CD45RA+ positively selected. This receptor was taken from a man aged 25 to 40 in good health. The CDR3 region has the DNA TGTGCCAGTAGTATAGGTGGGGGGCCGGGGAGCAATCAGCCCCAGCATTTT. It encodes CASSIGGGPGSNQPQHF.